These 27 T cell receptor beta chains share one sample of origin, sequenced in a study of technical replicates of blood from several donors. Produced via immunoSEQ multiplex PCR; TCRdb's table is partial and in-frame only. The table includes some 60,000 clones, 89% detected once. Sequencing was done on a sample of PBMCs. All receptors come from a human donor in good health. Some clones in this sample may be carry-over from other donors' samples.

This clone was detected a few times. The V call is TRBV29-1, the J call TRBJ1-3; D remains unclear. Trimming removed 4 bases from V and 5 bases from J, with 9 bases in between. The germline CDR1 and CDR2 sequences are SQVTM and ANQGSEA. The CDR3 is 12 amino acids. Here the CDR3 DNA reads TGCAGCGTTGGCGGGGATCGAAACACCATATATTTT. Translating it yields CSVGGDRNTIYF.

This chain links TRBV5-4 with TRBJ2-6; D is perhaps TRBD2 (5 bases). This CDR3 is built from 16 residues. Looked up from germline, CDR1 is SGHNT and CDR2 is YYREEE (reference sequence). V was cut by 0 bases and J by 0 bases, with 7 bases left in between. CDR3 sequence (DNA): TGTGCCAGCAGCTTGGACAGCGGCTCTGGGGCCAACGTCCTGACTTTC. Its translation: CASSLDSGSGANVLTF.

This chain joins TRBV5-1 and TRBJ2-1, with 8 bases aligning to TRBD1. There are 16 residues in the CDR3. CDR1 and CDR2 (germline): SGHRS, YFSETQ. J gave up 7 bases and V 4 bases, and 13 bases lay outside the gene matches. In nucleotides, the CDR3 is TGCGCCAGCAGCCCCCAGGACAGGGCGGGCGGGAATGAGCAGTTCTTC. It yields the protein CASSPQDRAGGNEQFF.

This chain uses TRBV5-1 with TRBJ2-7; D possibly corresponds to TRBD2 (6 bases). The CDR3 runs to 15 residues. The V gene lost 1 base and the J gene lost 0 bases, with 11 bases spanning the gap. Germline assignment: CDR1 SGHRS and CDR2 YFSETQ. The CDR3 here is CASSLRPGSSYEQYF. CDR3 bases: TGCGCCAGCAGCTTGAGACCCGGGAGCTCCTACGAGCAGTACTTC.

The V gene is TRBV12-5, the J gene TRBJ2-2; 7 bases map to TRBD1. This CDR3 comprises 14 residues. Unmatched junction bases numbered 7, after V lost 6 bases and J lost 6 bases. Germline values: CDR1 LGHNT, CDR2 FRNRAP. The CDR3 protein is CASGRGQISGELFF. The CDR3 region has the DNA TGTGCTAGTGGCAGGGGACAGATATCCGGGGAGCTGTTTTTT.

The chain carries TRBV9 and TRBJ2-7, with D perhaps TRBD1 (5 bases). With 4 bases removed from V and 5 bases from J, the gap between germline ends came to 22 bases. The CDR3 covers 16 residues. Per germline, CDR1 SGDLS and CDR2 YYNGEE. The CDR3 DNA reads TGTGCCAGCAGCTCTCCCGGACCAGCAGGGTACCACGAGCAGTACTTC. Translation gives CASSSPGPAGYHEQYF.

The rearrangement links TRBV7-8 to TRBJ1-5; no firm D call. CDR1 and CDR2 from the germline V gene are SGHVS and FQNEAQ. V dropped 3 bases and J dropped 5 bases, with 8 bases sitting between them. This CDR3 has 13 amino acids. As DNA, the CDR3 is TGTGCCAGCAGCTTTAGTTCGGATCAGCCCCAGCATTTT. Translating it yields CASSFSSDQPQHF.

This chain joins TRBV4-2 and TRBJ2-3, with a tentative D call TRBD2 (5 bases). CDR1 and CDR2 from the germline V gene are LGHNA and YNFKEQ. This CDR3 is built from 16 residues. V was pared by 8 bases and J by 2 bases, with 20 bases between. CDR3 protein: CASGAEGAQITDTQYF. For the CDR3, the DNA is TGTGCCAGCGGTGCCGAGGGTGCGCAAATCACAGATACGCAGTATTTT.

This clone was counted once. V gene TRBV21-1 combines with J gene TRBJ1-5. TRBV21-1 is a pseudogene. This CDR3 is built from 17 residues. In DNA, the CDR3 is TGTGCCAGCAGCAAAGCGGGGTCGGACTATAGCAATCAGCCCCAGCATTTT. The encoded protein is CASSKAGSDYSNQPQHF.

The rearrangement joins TRBV5-7 to TRBJ2-2; the match to TRBD1 covers 7 bases. TRBV5-7 is an ORF; its function is uncertain. The CDR3 has 15 amino acids. With 0 bases clipped from V and 4 bases from J, the junction kept 3 bases outside the gene matches. CDR3 DNA sequence: TGTGCCAGCAGCTTGGTGACAGGGACCACCGGGGAGCTGTTTTTT. Translated, it gives CASSLVTGTTGELFF.

This clone was seen once. J is TRBJ1-4 and V is TRBV15; D possibly corresponds to TRBD1 (5 bases). V was pared by 1 base and J by 3 bases, with 15 bases between. The CDR3 contains 17 residues. Germline V CDR1 and CDR2: LNHNV, YYDKDF (reference sequence). CDR3 loop: CATSRGGLVVANEKLFF. DNA of the CDR3: TGTGCCACCAGCAGAGGGGGACTGGTGGTGGCTAATGAAAAACTGTTTTTT.

J is TRBJ1-5 and V is TRBV7-9, with 7 bases that match TRBD1. Germline V gene lookup returns CDR1 SEHNR and CDR2 FQNEAQ (reference sequence). The CDR3 is made up of 18 amino acids. The V segment lost 0 bases and the J segment 0 bases; nucleotides outside the gene matches: 8. Written as DNA, the CDR3 is TGTGCCAGCAGCTTAGCGCCCTATGACAGGGATAGCAATCAGCCCCAGCATTTT. It specifies CASSLAPYDRDSNQPQHF.

J is TRBJ2-3 and V is TRBV7-8; no reliable D call. CDR1 is SGHVS, CDR2 FQNEAQ, per germline. The CDR3 runs 11 residues. The ends were cut back, 3 bases at V and 6 bases at J, with 4 bases in the middle. CDR3 bases: TGTGCCAGCAGCTTCTTGGATACGCAGTATTTT. Residues: CASSFLDTQYF. Supplemented by reference TRBV7-8 and TRBJ2-3, the full variable domain reads GAGVSQSPRYKVAKRGQDVALRCDPISGHVSLFWYQQALGQGPEFLTYFQNEAQLDKSGLPSDRFFAERPEGSVSTLKIQRTQQEDSAVYLCASSFLDTQYFGPGTRLTVL.

This chain links TRBV7-9 with TRBJ1-2; maybe TRBD1 (6 bases). The V gene lost 5 bases and the J gene lost 2 bases, with 12 bases spanning the gap. The CDR3 has 14 residues. Germline V lookup: CDR1 SEHNR, CDR2 FQNEAQ (reference sequence). CDR3 residues: CASSQNTGNYGYTF. The CDR3 DNA reads as TGTGCCAGCAGCCAAAATACAGGGAACTATGGCTACACCTTC.

The chain combines TRBV6-1 with TRBJ2-5, with 9 bases lining up with TRBD2. Germline V lookup: CDR1 MNHNS, CDR2 SASEGT. This CDR3 is built from 14 residues. The V segment lost 1 base and the J segment 5 bases; nucleotides outside the gene matches: 2. The CDR3: CASSEGGRVETQYF. CDR3 DNA sequence: TGTGCCAGCAGTGAAGGCGGGAGGGTGGAGACCCAGTACTTC.

In its sample, this clone was seen a few times. The chain uses TRBV5-1 and TRBJ1-4; D is possibly TRBD1 (5 bases). V dropped 1 base and J dropped 7 bases, with 14 bases sitting between them. Germline CDR1 SGHRS, CDR2 YFSETQ. This CDR3 has 15 amino acids. DNA for the CDR3: TGCGCCAGCAGCTTGTTGGCTCAGGGCGGTGAAAAACTGTTTTTT. Its translation: CASSLLAQGGEKLFF.

DNA of the CDR3: TGTGCCAGCAGAACAGCCGACGGGACAGTTCGACAGCCCCAGCATTTT. It is translated as CASRTADGTVRQPQHF. This chain links TRBV21-1 with TRBJ1-5; the table's D call, TRBD1, was not checked against the DNA. TRBV21-1 is a pseudogene. CDR3 length: 16 residues.

The chain links TRBV4-1 to TRBJ2-7; TRBD1 might be the D (6 bases). V was shortened by 4 bases and J by 1 base, with 8 bases between the two germline ends. The CDR3 has 13 residues. CDR1 and CDR2 from the germline V gene are MGHRA and YSYEKL. This CDR3 reads CASSPQGSYEQYF. The CDR3 DNA follows: TGCGCCAGCAGCCCACAGGGTTCCTACGAGCAGTACTTC.

The rearrangement links TRBV18 to TRBJ1-2; 7 bases are shared with TRBD1. In germline, CDR1 is KGHSH, CDR2 LQKENI. The junction had 5 bases not matched to a gene; V was cut back by 2 bases and J by 2 bases. CDR3 length: 15 residues. DNA for the CDR3: TGTGCCAGCTCACCAGGACAGGCGGAGAACTATGGCTACACCTTC. Translation gives CASSPGQAENYGYTF. The full variable domain, its missing parts supplied by reference TRBV18 and TRBJ1-2, is NAGVMQNPRHLVRRRGQEARLRCSPMKGHSHVYWYRQLPEEGLKFMVYLQKENIIDESGMPKERFSAEFPKEGPSILRIQQVVRGDSAAYFCASSPGQAENYGYTFGSGTRLTVV.

This clone was counted between two and nine times. The rearrangement joins TRBV5-6 to TRBJ2-5, with TRBD1 matching 8 bases. The CDR3 is made up of 13 amino acids. CDR1 and CDR2 (germline): SGHDT, YYEEEE. V lost 4 bases to trimming and J lost 7 bases; unmatched junction nucleotides: 6. The CDR3 loop is CASSRNRGTTQYF. The CDR3 DNA reads as TGTGCCAGCAGCAGAAACAGGGGGACGACCCAGTACTTC. The full variable domain, rest sourced from reference TRBV5-6 and TRBJ2-5, is DAGVTQSPTHLIKTRGQQVTLRCSPKSGHDTVSWYQQALGQGPQFIFQYYEEEERQRGNFPDRFSGHQFPNYSSELNVNALLLGDSALYLCASSRNRGTTQYFGPGTRLLVL.

V gene TRBV6-6 combines with J gene TRBJ1-1, with D uncertain. V gave up 8 bases and J gave up 0 bases, with 16 bases separating them. The length of the CDR3 is 15 residues. The germline V gene has CDR1 MNHNY and CDR2 SVGAGI (reference sequence). This CDR3 is CASYRSREMNTEAFF. The DNA of the CDR3 is TGTGCCAGCTACCGCTCTCGGGAAATGAACACTGAAGCTTTCTTT.

The DNA for the CDR3 is TGTGCCAGTAGTATTTTGGGCGAGGGCCCGCGGGCTTTCTTT. Amino acid sequence: CASSILGEGPRAFF. The chain carries TRBV19 and TRBJ1-1, with D unresolved. In germline, CDR1 is LNHDA, CDR2 SQIVND (reference sequence). The CDR3 consists of 14 residues. V shed 3 bases and J shed 11 bases, with 19 bases lying between them.

The V gene is TRBV11-2, the J gene TRBJ2-1, with D possibly matching TRBD1 (6 bases). CDR1 is SGHAT and CDR2 is FQNNGV in the germline V gene. The CDR3 length is 15 residues. Trimming stripped 1 base from V and 4 bases from J, with 11 bases between. The DNA for the CDR3 is TGTGCCAGCAGCTTAGGACAGGAGAGATACAATGAGCAGTTCTTC. Protein product: CASSLGQERYNEQFF.

The V call is TRBV15, the J call TRBJ1-2, with 7 bases aligning to TRBD1. This CDR3 region has 16 residues. With V trimmed by 3 bases and J by 3 bases, 10 bases remained unmatched. Germline-derived CDR1 and CDR2 are LNHNV and YYDKDF (reference sequence). CDR3 DNA sequence: TGTGCCACCAGCAGGTCCGACAGGGTTGGGGACTATGGCTACACCTTC. Its protein is CATSRSDRVGDYGYTF.

V is TRBV7-2 and J is TRBJ2-3, with no clear D. Germline-derived CDR1 and CDR2 are SGHTA and FQGNSA. V lost 5 bases and J 2 bases, leaving 8 bases between the germline ends. The length of the CDR3 is 13 residues. CDR3 loop: CASSPQYTDTQYF. For the CDR3, the DNA is TGTGCCAGCAGCCCCCAGTACACAGATACGCAGTATTTT. The whole variable domain, filled in from reference TRBV7-2 and TRBJ2-3, reads GAGVSQSPSNKVTEKGKDVELRCDPISGHTALYWYRQSLGQGLEFLIYFQGNSAPDKSGLPSDRFSAERTGGSVSTLTIQRTQQEDSAVYLCASSPQYTDTQYFGPGTRLTVL.

This clone was observed a single time. The chain is built from TRBV7-6 and TRBJ2-6; 7 bases are shared with TRBD2. J was trimmed by 0 bases and V by 0 bases; bases with no gene match: 8. The CDR3 sequence is 19 residues long. Germline V gene data show CDR1 as SGHVS and CDR2 as FNYEAQ. The CDR3 DNA follows: TGTGCCAGCAGCTTAGCGTGGGACTATGGTGACTCTGGGGCCAACGTCCTGACTTTC. Translating it yields CASSLAWDYGDSGANVLTF.

The CDR3 is CASSVSSGNTIYF. CDR3 DNA: TGTGCCAGCAGTGTATCCTCTGGAAACACCATATATTTT. The chain couples TRBV25-1 to TRBJ1-3; D gene unclear. The CDR3 is 13 amino acids. V was pared by 4 bases and J by 0 bases, with 4 bases between. CDR1 is MGHDK and CDR2 is SYGVNS in the germline V gene. The full variable domain, completed using reference TRBV25-1 and TRBJ1-3, is EADIYQTPRYLVIGTGKKITLECSQTMGHDKMYWYQQDPGMELHLIHYSYGVNSTEKGDLSSESTVSRIRTEHFPLTLESARPSHTSQYLCASSVSSGNTIYFGEGSWLTVV.